Listed below are T cell receptor beta chains from one sample, sequenced in a study of T cell responses to AZD1222 COVID-19 vaccine. Profiled with immunoSEQ multiplex PCR; TCRdb holds only in-frame clones, not every one. The table lists 140,000 or so clones, approximately 90% of them singletons. The starting material was peripheral blood, obtained 28 days after the second AZD1222 dose. The receptors stem from an adult who received the AZD1222 COVID-19 vaccine. The CDR3 runs from the conserved cysteine through the conserved F or W. A D gene is named only where the DNA matches it firmly. Only part of the rows carry a size: once, few, many, or a class if the clone is expanded.

d_call	j_call	clone_size	v_call	cdr3_nt	cdr3_aa
TRBD2	TRBJ2-5	-	TRBV6-5	TGTGCCAGCAGTCTAGCGGATGCCTTCCAAGAGACCCAGTACTTC	CASSLADAFQETQYF
-	TRBJ2-7	-	TRBV2	TGTGCCAGCAGCATACAAAACTACGAGCAGTACTTC	CASSIQNYEQYF
-	TRBJ2-7	-	TRBV5-4	TGTGCCAGCAGCTTTAGACAGACCATTGCCGAGCAGTACTTC	CASSFRQTIAEQYF
TRBD2	TRBJ2-1	-	TRBV7-2	TGTGCCAGCAGCTTACTGGGGGGGACCAATGAGCAGTTCTTC	CASSLLGGTNEQFF
TRBD1	TRBJ1-2	-	TRBV4-3	TGCGCCAGCAGCCCAGGGGACAGGGTAATTGGCTACACCTTC	CASSPGDRVIGYTF
TRBD2	TRBJ2-5	-	TRBV2	TGTGCCAGCCGGGGGGTCGATGAGACCCAGTACTTC	CASRGVDETQYF
TRBD1	TRBJ1-2	-	TRBV6-5	TGTGCCAGCAGCCACGACAGGGGGCTCAACTATGGCTACACCTTC	CASSHDRGLNYGYTF
-	TRBJ1-1	-	TRBV2	TGTGCCAGCAGTCGGGACACCGTGTGGACTGAAGCTTTCTTT	CASSRDTVWTEAFF
-	TRBJ1-5	-	TRBV7-9	TGTGCCAGCAGCTTAGGGGGGGGATCATATCAGCCCCAGCATTTT	CASSLGGGSYQPQHF
-	TRBJ2-2	-	TRBV7-9	TGTGCCAGCAGCTTACTCCCCGGGGAGCTGTTTTTT	CASSLLPGELFF
TRBD1	TRBJ2-7	-	TRBV29-1	TGCAGCGTTGTTGGACAGGGGGCCAAAAGTAACTCCTACGAGCAGTACTTC	CSVVGQGAKSNSYEQYF
-	TRBJ2-1	-	TRBV11-2	TGTGCCAGCAGACCTAACCGAGGGCCCCAACAATGGGAGCAGTTCTTC	CASRPNRGPQQWEQFF
-	TRBJ2-1	-	TRBV7-2	TGTGCCAGCAGCTTGAGGGGGTACTACAATGAGCAGTTCTTC	CASSLRGYYNEQFF
TRBD1	TRBJ1-2	-	TRBV9	TGTGCCAGCAGCCCCGGGAGGGGGCGGGACTTTAACTATGGCTACACCTTC	CASSPGRGRDFNYGYTF
-	TRBJ1-4	-	TRBV20-1	TGCAGTGCTAGGGATAGGGGGAAACTGTTTTTT	CSARDRGKLFF
-	TRBJ1-1	-	TRBV7-9	TGTGCCAGCAGCTTAGGCACGTCCCGCAGCACTGAAGCTTTCTTT	CASSLGTSRSTEAFF
-	TRBJ2-6	-	TRBV7-9	TGTGCCAGCAGCTTTAGGGACACCCAGGGGGCCAACGTCCTGACTTTC	CASSFRDTQGANVLTF
TRBD2	TRBJ2-1	-	TRBV13	TGTGCCAGCAGCTTGTTTAGCGGGGGTGACAATGAGCAGTTCTTC	CASSLFSGGDNEQFF
-	TRBJ1-4	-	TRBV18	TGTGCCAGCTCACCGGAGGGAGACTGGGAAAAACTGTTTTTT	CASSPEGDWEKLFF
-	TRBJ1-6	-	TRBV7-2	TGTGCCAGCAGCTTTTCCCCGAACTCCTATAATTCACCCCTCCACTTT	CASSFSPNSYNSPLHF
TRBD2	TRBJ2-1	-	TRBV19	TGTGCCAGTAGTGGGACCGATACTAGCGGGTCCTACAATGAGCAGTTCTTC	CASSGTDTSGSYNEQFF
-	TRBJ1-1	-	TRBV29-1	TGCAGCGGTCTTGGCACTGAAGCTTTCTTT	CSGLGTEAFF
-	TRBJ2-7	-	TRBV11-2	TGTGCCAGCAGCTCAAGAGCCGGGACCTACGAGCAGTACTTC	CASSSRAGTYEQYF
-	TRBJ1-5	-	TRBV12-3/TRBV12-4	TGTGCCAGCAGCCGAGAGTGGGATCAGCCCCAGCATTTT	CASSREWDQPQHF
TRBD1	TRBJ1-2	-	TRBV28	TGTGCCAGCAGTTTACGACAGGGGTATTTTGAGGGCTACACCTTC	CASSLRQGYFEGYTF
TRBD1	TRBJ1-2	-	TRBV4-3	TGCGCCAGCAGCCCCCGGGACAGACATAATGGCTACACCTTC	CASSPRDRHNGYTF
TRBD1	TRBJ1-2	once	TRBV5-8	TGTGCCAGCAGCGGGGACAGGGTAGAAGGCTACACCTTC	CASSGDRVEGYTF
-	TRBJ1-5	once	TRBV10-3	TGTGCCACTAGACAGGATTTTGCGAATCAGCCCCAGCATTTT	CATRQDFANQPQHF
-	TRBJ1-2	-	TRBV18	TGTGCCAGCTCCCCCGAGGGGCTTGCTAACTATGGCTACACCTTC	CASSPEGLANYGYTF
TRBD1	TRBJ2-2	-	TRBV27	TGTGCCAGCAGTGGGGGACAGGGAGACACCGGGGAGCTGTTTTTT	CASSGGQGDTGELFF
-	TRBJ1-1	-	TRBV7-3	TGTGCCAGCAGACAGGGAGGGGACACTGAAGCTTTCTTT	CASRQGGDTEAFF
-	TRBJ2-1	-	TRBV19	TGTGCCAGTAGGCACCTGGGACTGTCCTACAATGAGCAGTTCTTC	CASRHLGLSYNEQFF
-	TRBJ1-1	-	TRBV12-5	TGTGCTAGTGGTTTGGTACTCGGGGGGCTTAGGGACACTGAAGCTTTCTTT	CASGLVLGGLRDTEAFF
-	TRBJ2-1	-	TRBV5-1	TGCGCCAGCAGCTTAAGTCTCGATGAGCAGTTCTTC	CASSLSLDEQFF
-	TRBJ2-1	-	TRBV6-5	TGTGCCACCGACAGGAACTCCTACAATGAGCAGTTCTTC	CATDRNSYNEQFF
-	TRBJ1-5	-	TRBV3-1/TRBV3-2	TGTGCCAGCATTAGGAGGGAGGTTCAGCCCCAGCATTTT	CASIRREVQPQHF
TRBD1	TRBJ1-2	-	TRBV6-5	TGTGCCAGCAGCCCCACCCCGGACAGGTTTTATGGCTACACCTTC	CASSPTPDRFYGYTF
TRBD1	TRBJ1-2	-	TRBV3-1/TRBV3-2	TGTGCCAGCAGCCAGAAGGACAGGAGGCTACATGGCTACACCTTC	CASSQKDRRLHGYTF
TRBD1	TRBJ2-5	-	TRBV2	TGTGCCAGCCTCCGGGACAGGGGAGGGGAGACCCAGTACTTC	CASLRDRGGETQYF
-	TRBJ2-5	once	TRBV6-1	TGTGCCAGCAGTGAATCTGATGGAGGGCGGGAGACCCAGTACTTC	CASSESDGGRETQYF
TRBD1	TRBJ2-5	-	TRBV7-9	TGTGCCAGCAGCCCGGGGACAGGGAGGGGTGTAGAAGAGACCCAGTACTTC	CASSPGTGRGVEETQYF
TRBD2	TRBJ2-1	-	TRBV7-8	TGTGCCAGCGGGGGAGCGGGGGGATCCTACAATGAGCAGTTCTTC	CASGGAGGSYNEQFF
TRBD1	TRBJ1-2	-	TRBV6-5	TGTGCCAGCAGTTACTCCTCGCAGGGGAGGGGGCGCTTCTACACCTTC	CASSYSSQGRGRFYTF
-	TRBJ2-1	-	TRBV29-1	TGCAGCGCGGACGCGTACAATGAGCAGTTCTTC	CSADAYNEQFF